This T cell receptor beta chain is from a study of T-cell memory formation after mild COVID-19. Study-level findings and limits: Cross-reactive memory appears to have joined, as suggested by some responding clones showing up in pre-infection memory.

This clonotype was seen a few times. Its target is not known. In TCRdb, the 5' RACE reads were re-called with MiXCR into one record per CDR3 protein. The table shows under 400,000 distinct CDR3 sequences, with approximately 21% occurring only once. Looked up from germline, CDR1 is MGHRA and CDR2 is YSYEKL. The CDR3 is 20 residues long. Between the trimmed V and J ends, which lost 1 base and 0 bases, there was a span of 19 bases. This chain uses TRBV4-1 with TRBJ1-6; no clear D. The clonotype originates from an adult woman who had mild COVID-19 (a few samples of this study predate the infection). Cell type and time point are not known. The source material was PBMCs or a T cell subset sorted from them (not recorded which). CDR3 sequence (DNA): TGCGCCAGCAGCCAAGGCGGGCACGGAGAACTGAGCTCCTATAATTCACCCCTCCACTTT. This translates into CASSQGGHGELSSYNSPLHF.